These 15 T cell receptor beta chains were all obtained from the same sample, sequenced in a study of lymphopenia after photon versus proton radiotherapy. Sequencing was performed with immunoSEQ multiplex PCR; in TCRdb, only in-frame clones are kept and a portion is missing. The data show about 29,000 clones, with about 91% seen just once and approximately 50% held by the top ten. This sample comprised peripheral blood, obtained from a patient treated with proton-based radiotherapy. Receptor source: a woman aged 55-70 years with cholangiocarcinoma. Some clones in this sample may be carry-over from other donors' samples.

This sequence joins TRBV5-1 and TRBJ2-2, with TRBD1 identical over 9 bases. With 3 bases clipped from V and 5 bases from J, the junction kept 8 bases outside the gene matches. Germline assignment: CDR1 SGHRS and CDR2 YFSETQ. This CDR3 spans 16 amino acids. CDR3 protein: CASSSYDRGSTGELFF. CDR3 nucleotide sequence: TGCGCCAGCAGCTCCTACGACAGGGGGAGTACCGGGGAGCTGTTTTTT. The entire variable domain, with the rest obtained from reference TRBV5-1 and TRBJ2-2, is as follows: KAGVTQTPRYLIKTRGQQVTLSCSPISGHRSVSWYQQTPGQGLQFLFEYFSETQRNKGNFPGRFSGRQFSNSRSEMNVSTLELGDSALYLCASSSYDRGSTGELFFGEGSRLTVL.

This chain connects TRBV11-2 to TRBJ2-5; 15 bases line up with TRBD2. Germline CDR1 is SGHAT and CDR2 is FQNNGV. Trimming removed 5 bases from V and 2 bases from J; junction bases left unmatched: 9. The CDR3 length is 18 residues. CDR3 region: CASSLGTSGGTMQETQYF. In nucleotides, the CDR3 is TGTGCCAGCAGCCTTGGGACTAGCGGGGGGACGATGCAAGAGACCCAGTACTTC.

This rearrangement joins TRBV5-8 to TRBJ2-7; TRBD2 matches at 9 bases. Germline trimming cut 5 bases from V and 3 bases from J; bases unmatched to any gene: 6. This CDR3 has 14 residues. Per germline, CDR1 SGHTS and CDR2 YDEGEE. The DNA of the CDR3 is TGTGCCAGCAGGATAGCGGGAGTGGTCTACGAGCAGTACTTC. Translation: CASRIAGVVYEQYF.

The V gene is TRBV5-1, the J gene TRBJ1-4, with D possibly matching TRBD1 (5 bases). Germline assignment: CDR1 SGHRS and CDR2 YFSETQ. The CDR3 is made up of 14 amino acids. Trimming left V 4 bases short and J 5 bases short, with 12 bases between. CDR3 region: CASSPGELNEKLFF. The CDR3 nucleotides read TGCGCCAGCAGCCCGGGGGAATTGAATGAAAAACTGTTTTTT.

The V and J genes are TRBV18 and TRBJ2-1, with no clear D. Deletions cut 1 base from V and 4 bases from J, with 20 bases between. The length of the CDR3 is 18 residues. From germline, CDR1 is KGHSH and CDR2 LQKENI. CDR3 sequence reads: CASSPLRALSLGYNEQFF. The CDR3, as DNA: TGTGCCAGCTCACCACTTAGGGCCCTCTCGTTGGGTTACAATGAGCAGTTCTTC.

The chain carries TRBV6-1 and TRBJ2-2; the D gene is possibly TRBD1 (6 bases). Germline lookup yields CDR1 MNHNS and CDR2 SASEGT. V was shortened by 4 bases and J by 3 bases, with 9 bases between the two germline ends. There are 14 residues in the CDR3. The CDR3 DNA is TGTGCCAGCAGTGTACAGGGTTACACCGGGGAGCTGTTTTTT. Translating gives CASSVQGYTGELFF.

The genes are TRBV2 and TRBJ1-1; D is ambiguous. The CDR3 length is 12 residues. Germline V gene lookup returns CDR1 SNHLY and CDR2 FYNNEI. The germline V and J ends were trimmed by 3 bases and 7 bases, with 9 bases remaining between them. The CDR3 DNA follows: TGTGCCAGCAGTGAGGAATACCTTGAAGCTTTCTTT. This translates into CASSEEYLEAFF.

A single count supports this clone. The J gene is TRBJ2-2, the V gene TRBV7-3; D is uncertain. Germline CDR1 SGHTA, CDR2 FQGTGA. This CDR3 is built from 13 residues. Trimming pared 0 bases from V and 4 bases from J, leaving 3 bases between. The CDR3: CASSLTVTGELFF. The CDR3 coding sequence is TGTGCCAGCAGCTTAACGGTCACCGGGGAGCTGTTTTTT. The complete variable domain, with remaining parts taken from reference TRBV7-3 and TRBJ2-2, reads GAGVSQTPSNKVTEKGKYVELRCDPISGHTALYWYRQSLGQGPEFLIYFQGTGAADDSGLPNDRFFAVRPEGSVSTLKIQRTERGDSAVYLCASSLTVTGELFFGEGSRLTVL.

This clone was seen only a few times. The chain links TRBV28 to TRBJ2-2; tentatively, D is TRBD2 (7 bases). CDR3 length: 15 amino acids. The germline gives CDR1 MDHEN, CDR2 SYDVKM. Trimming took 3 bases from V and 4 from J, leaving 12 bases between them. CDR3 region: CASSLGASGTGELFF. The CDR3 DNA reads TGTGCCAGCAGTTTGGGGGCTAGCGGCACCGGGGAGCTGTTTTTT.

CDR3 region: CASSLSHQPQHF. The CDR3 DNA follows: TGTGCCAGCAGTTTGTCTCATCAGCCCCAGCATTTT. V usage is TRBV28 and J usage is TRBJ1-5, with D unclear. The CDR3 loop spans 12 amino acids. Germline CDR1 reads MDHEN; CDR2 reads SYDVKM. V was trimmed by 3 bases and J by 5 bases, leaving 5 bases between them.

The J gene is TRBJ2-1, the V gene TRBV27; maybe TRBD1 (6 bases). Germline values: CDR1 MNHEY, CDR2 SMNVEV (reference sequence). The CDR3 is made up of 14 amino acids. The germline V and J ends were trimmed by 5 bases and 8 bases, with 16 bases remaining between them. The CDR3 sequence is CASSNLRGRDEQFF. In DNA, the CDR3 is TGTGCCAGCAGTAACCTCAGGGGCAGGGATGAGCAGTTCTTC.

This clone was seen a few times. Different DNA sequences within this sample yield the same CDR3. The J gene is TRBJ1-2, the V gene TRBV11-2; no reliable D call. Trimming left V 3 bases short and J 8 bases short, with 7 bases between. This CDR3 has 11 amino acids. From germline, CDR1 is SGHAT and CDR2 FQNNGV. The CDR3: CASSLGGGYTF. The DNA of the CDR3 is TGTGCCAGCAGCTTGGGCGGGGGCTACACCTTC.

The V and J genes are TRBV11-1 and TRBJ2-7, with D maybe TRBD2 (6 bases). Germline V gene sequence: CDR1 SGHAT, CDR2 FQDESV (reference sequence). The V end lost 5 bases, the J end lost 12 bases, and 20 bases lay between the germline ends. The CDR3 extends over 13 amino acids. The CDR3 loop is CASSAGRVGRPYF. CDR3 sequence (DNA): TGTGCCAGCAGCGCGGGACGGGTAGGTCGTCCGTACTTC.

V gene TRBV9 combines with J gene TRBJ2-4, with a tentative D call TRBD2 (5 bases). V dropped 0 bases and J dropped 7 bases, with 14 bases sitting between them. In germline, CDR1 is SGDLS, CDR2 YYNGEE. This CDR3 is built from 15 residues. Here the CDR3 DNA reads TGTGCCAGCAGCGTAGTTCCGTCGGGGAGCAACATTCAGTACTTC. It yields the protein CASSVVPSGSNIQYF.

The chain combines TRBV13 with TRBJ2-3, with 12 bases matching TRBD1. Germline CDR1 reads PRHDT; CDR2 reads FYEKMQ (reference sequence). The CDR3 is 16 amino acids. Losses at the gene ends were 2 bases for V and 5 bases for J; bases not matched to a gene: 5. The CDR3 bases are TGTGCCAGCAGCTTAAGGGGACAGGGGGCTATAGATACGCAGTATTTT. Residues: CASSLRGQGAIDTQYF.